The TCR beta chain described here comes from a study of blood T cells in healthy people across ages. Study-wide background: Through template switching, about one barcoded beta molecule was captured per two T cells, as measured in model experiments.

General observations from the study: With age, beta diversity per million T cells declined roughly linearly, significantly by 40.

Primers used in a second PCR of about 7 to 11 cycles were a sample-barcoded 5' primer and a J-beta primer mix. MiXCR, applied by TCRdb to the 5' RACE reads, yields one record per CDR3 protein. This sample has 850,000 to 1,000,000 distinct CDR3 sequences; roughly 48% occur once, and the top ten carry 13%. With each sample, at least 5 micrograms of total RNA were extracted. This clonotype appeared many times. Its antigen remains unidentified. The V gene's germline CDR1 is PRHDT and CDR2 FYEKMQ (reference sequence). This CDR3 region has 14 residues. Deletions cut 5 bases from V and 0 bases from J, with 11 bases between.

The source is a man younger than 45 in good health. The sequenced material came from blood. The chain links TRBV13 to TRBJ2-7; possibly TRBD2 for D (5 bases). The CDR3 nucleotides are TGTGCCAGCAGCGAGGGCCCTAGCTCCTACGAGCAGTACTTC. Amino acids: CASSEGPSSYEQYF.